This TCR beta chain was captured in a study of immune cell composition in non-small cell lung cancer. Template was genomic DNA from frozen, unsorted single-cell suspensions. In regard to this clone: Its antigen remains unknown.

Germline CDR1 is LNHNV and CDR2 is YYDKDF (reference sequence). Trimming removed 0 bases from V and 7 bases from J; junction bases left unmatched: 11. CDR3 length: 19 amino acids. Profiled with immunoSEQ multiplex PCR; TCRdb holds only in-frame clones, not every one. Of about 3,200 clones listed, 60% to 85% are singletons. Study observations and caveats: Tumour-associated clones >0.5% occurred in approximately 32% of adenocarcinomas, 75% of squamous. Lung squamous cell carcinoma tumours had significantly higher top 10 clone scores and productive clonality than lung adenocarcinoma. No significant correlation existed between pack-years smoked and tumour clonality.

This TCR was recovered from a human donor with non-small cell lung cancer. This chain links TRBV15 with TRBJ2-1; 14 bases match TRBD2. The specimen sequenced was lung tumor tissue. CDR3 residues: CATSREAGTSGGPWNEQFF. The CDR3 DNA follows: TGTGCCACCAGCAGAGAAGCCGGGACTAGCGGGGGTCCTTGGAATGAGCAGTTCTTC.